The 23 T cell receptor beta chains in this list originate from one sample, sequenced in a study of T cells in localized non-small cell lung cancer (dated by TCRdb to the early 2020s). The receptor library was made with the immunoSEQ multiplex PCR assay. In its TCRdb copy, this immuneACCESS table keeps in-frame sequences only and misses some clones. Where compared with another copy, unresolved V genes explain less than half of these, and the others have no known cause. Across this sample there are about 41,000 clones, with roughly 84% seen only once. Of the sample, around 7.9% falls within the top ten clones. Material: PBMCs, obtained before any cancer treatment. These receptors were taken from a man between 40 and 70 years old with stage II lung adenocarcinoma.

The rearrangement uses TRBV11-2 and TRBJ1-5; D is ambiguous. CDR3 length: 13 residues. V was pared by 5 bases and J by 5 bases, with 10 bases between. Looked up from germline, CDR1 is SGHAT and CDR2 is FQNNGV. The CDR3 protein is CASSLQHDQPQHF. CDR3 bases: TGTGCCAGCAGCCTCCAACACGATCAGCCCCAGCATTTT.

Here the CDR3 reads CASSIGREAGSYNEQFF. CDR3 coding DNA: TGTGCCAGTAGTATCGGACGGGAGGCTGGATCCTACAATGAGCAGTTCTTC. V and J are TRBV19 and TRBJ2-1; 7 nucleotides line up with TRBD2. The CDR3 contains 17 residues. Trimming took 3 bases from V and 1 from J; bases not matched to a gene: 9. Germline V gene data show CDR1 as LNHDA and CDR2 as SQIVND (reference sequence).

The rearrangement uses TRBV5-1 and TRBJ2-7, with D unclear. Germline V gives CDR1 SGHRS, CDR2 YFSETQ. V was trimmed by 4 bases and J by 2 bases, leaving 13 bases between them. The CDR3 is 14 amino acids. DNA of the CDR3: TGCGCCAGCAGCATCCTTTCTAGGGCCTACGAGCAGTACTTC. This sequence encodes CASSILSRAYEQYF. Variable domain in full (rest from reference TRBV5-1 and TRBJ2-7): KAGVTQTPRYLIKTRGQQVTLSCSPISGHRSVSWYQQTPGQGLQFLFEYFSETQRNKGNFPGRFSGRQFSNSRSEMNVSTLELGDSALYLCASSILSRAYEQYFGPGTRLTVT.

The rearrangement links TRBV6-5 to TRBJ1-1; tentative D call: TRBD1 (6 bases). CDR1 is MNHEY and CDR2 is SVGAGI in the germline V gene. V shed 0 bases and J shed 6 bases, with 11 bases lying between them. There are 14 residues in the CDR3. The DNA for the CDR3 is TGTGCCAGCAGTTACTCAGGGGGGGACGCTGAAGCTTTCTTT. Amino acids: CASSYSGGDAEAFF.

J is TRBJ2-1 and V is TRBV4-3; 9 nucleotides agree with TRBD2. This CDR3 contains 19 residues. Looked up from germline, CDR1 is LGHNA and CDR2 is YSLEER. The V gene end was trimmed by 0 bases and the J gene end by 7 bases; junction bases not matched to a gene: 16. The CDR3 spells CASSQEIPSGMGLQNEQFF. DNA for the CDR3: TGCGCCAGCAGCCAAGAAATCCCTAGCGGGATGGGACTACAAAATGAGCAGTTCTTC.

This clone was picked up a small number of times. The V call is TRBV15, the J call TRBJ1-3, with D perhaps matching TRBD1 (5 bases). In germline, CDR1 is LNHNV, CDR2 YYDKDF (reference sequence). Trimming took off 0 bases at V and 9 bases at J, with 12 bases between the two ends. The CDR3 spans 14 residues. Here the CDR3 reads CATSRDRDLSTIYF. CDR3 sequence (DNA): TGTGCCACCAGCAGAGATCGGGACCTCTCCACCATATATTTT.

In its sample, this clone was seen once. The chain couples TRBV2 to TRBJ2-7, with D possibly being TRBD2 (6 bases). The CDR3 extends over 14 amino acids. Trimming pared 3 bases from V and 5 bases from J, leaving 14 bases between. Germline V gene lookup returns CDR1 SNHLY and CDR2 FYNNEI. As DNA, the CDR3 is TGTGCCAGCAGTGAGACCAGGGAGGTCCACGAGCAGTACTTC. This translates into CASSETREVHEQYF. Full variable domain (remainder filled in from reference TRBV2 and TRBJ2-7): EPEVTQTPSHQVTQMGQEVILRCVPISNHLYFYWYRQILGQKVEFLVSFYNNEISEKSEIFDDQFSVERPDGSNFTLKIRSTKLEDSAMYFCASSETREVHEQYFGPGTRLTVT.

The CDR3 spells CASSQLAGENEQFF. The DNA of the CDR3 is TGCGCCAGCAGCCAACTAGCGGGAGAGAATGAGCAGTTCTTC. The chain has TRBV4-3 and TRBJ2-1; 10 nucleotides agree with TRBD2. The CDR3 loop spans 14 amino acids. J was trimmed by 7 bases and V by 2 bases; bases with no gene match: 2. Germline-derived CDR1 and CDR2 are LGHNA and YSLEER.

The rearrangement links TRBV9 to TRBJ2-1; D possibly uses TRBD1 or TRBD2 (6 bases each). Germline assignment: CDR1 SGDLS and CDR2 YYNGEE. This CDR3 spans 14 amino acids. The V and J ends lost 7 bases and 1 base respectively, with 12 bases between them. The CDR3 DNA sequence: TGTGCCAGCTCCGGGGGCCCTTCCTACAATGAGCAGTTCTTC. The encoded protein is CASSGGPSYNEQFF.

This clone has just one count. This chain joins TRBV6-6 and TRBJ1-1, with D possibly TRBD1 on 6 matching bases. Germline V gene sequence: CDR1 MNHNY, CDR2 SVGAGI (reference sequence). The CDR3 is 16 amino acids. V was clipped by 7 bases and J by 0 bases, with 18 bases between them. CDR3 sequence: CASKSETGAMNTEAFF. CDR3 DNA sequence: TGTGCCAGCAAATCCGAGACAGGTGCCATGAACACTGAAGCTTTCTTT.

V gene TRBV27 combines with J gene TRBJ2-7, with D perhaps matching TRBD2 (5 bases). This CDR3 comprises 13 residues. Trimming removed 6 bases from V and 2 bases from J, with 11 bases in between. The V gene's germline CDR1 is MNHEY and CDR2 SMNVEV (reference sequence). The CDR3 loop is CASSRTRTYEQYF. CDR3 sequence (DNA): TGTGCCAGCAGCCGCACTAGGACCTACGAGCAGTACTTC.

The gene calls are TRBV28 and TRBJ2-1; D is possibly TRBD2 (6 bases). The CDR3 has 14 amino acids. Trimming took off 5 bases at V and 6 bases at J, with 14 bases between the two ends. In germline, CDR1 is MDHEN, CDR2 SYDVKM. CDR3 residues: CASSGGAALNEQFF. The CDR3 region has the DNA TGTGCCAGCAGTGGCGGGGCAGCACTCAATGAGCAGTTCTTC.

This clone was counted once. V gene TRBV7-9 combines with J gene TRBJ2-1; 10 bases align to TRBD1. The V gene end was trimmed by 5 bases and the J gene end by 4 bases; junction bases not matched to a gene: 5. The CDR3 has 15 amino acids. Germline CDR1 is SEHNR and CDR2 is FQNEAQ (reference sequence). The CDR3, as DNA: TGTGCCAGCAGCCGGGGACAGGGGATTTACAATGAGCAGTTCTTC. Protein product: CASSRGQGIYNEQFF.

V and J are TRBV19 and TRBJ1-2, with no clear D. Between the trimmed V and J ends, which lost 3 bases and 6 bases, there was a span of 17 bases. The CDR3 is 15 residues long. Germline CDR1 reads LNHDA; CDR2 reads SQIVND (reference sequence). The CDR3 region is CASSIIRAAGNGYTF. CDR3 nucleotide sequence: TGTGCCAGTAGTATCATAAGGGCCGCTGGAAATGGCTACACCTTC.

The chain employs TRBV7-9 and TRBJ2-7; D is ambiguous. Germline V gene data show CDR1 as SEHNR and CDR2 as FQNEAQ (reference sequence). CDR3 size: 13 residues. Trimming left V 3 bases short and J 2 bases short, with 8 bases between. The CDR3 loop reads CASSFGSTYEQYF. The CDR3 DNA reads TGTGCCAGCAGCTTCGGGTCCACCTACGAGCAGTACTTC.

The rearrangement uses TRBV6-5 and TRBJ2-7; no clear D gene. This CDR3 contains 15 residues. The germline gives CDR1 MNHEY, CDR2 SVGAGI. The ends were cut back, 3 bases at V and 0 bases at J, with 12 bases in the middle. The CDR3 nucleotides are TGTGCCAGCAGTTATTCAAGCCACACCTCCTACGAGCAGTACTTC. Protein product: CASSYSSHTSYEQYF.

CDR3: CASSFEGASGYTF. The CDR3 DNA reads as TGTGCCAGCAGTTTCGAGGGGGCCAGTGGCTACACCTTC. V gene TRBV27 combines with J gene TRBJ1-2; TRBD1 aligns across 7 bases. Germline CDR1 and CDR2: MNHEY and SMNVEV (reference sequence). The CDR3 spans 13 residues. The V segment lost 3 bases and the J segment 7 bases; nucleotides outside the gene matches: 5.

This clone has just one count. The genes are TRBV6-1 and TRBJ2-1; 8 positions match TRBD2. V shed 4 bases, J shed 3 bases, and the junction held 5 bases outside the gene matches. This CDR3 is built from 15 residues. Germline CDR1 reads MNHNS; CDR2 reads SASEGT. The CDR3 bases are TGTGCCAGCAGTGTACTAGCGGTCAGCTACAATGAGCAGTTCTTC. Its translation is CASSVLAVSYNEQFF.

This chain joins TRBV7-2 and TRBJ2-3; TRBD2 might be the D (6 bases). This CDR3 is 15 amino acids long. Germline loops: CDR1 SGHTA, CDR2 FQGNSA. With 1 base removed from V and 1 base from J, the gap between germline ends came to 9 bases. CDR3 residues: CASSLVTRGTDTQYF. The CDR3 coding sequence is TGTGCCAGCAGCTTAGTGACTAGAGGCACAGATACGCAGTATTTT.

The V gene is TRBV5-1, the J gene TRBJ2-7, with 7 bases lining up with TRBD1. V shed 6 bases and J 3 bases; nucleotides not matched to a gene: 6. The CDR3 consists of 13 residues. Germline values: CDR1 SGHRS, CDR2 YFSETQ. CDR3 DNA sequence: TGCGCCAGCACGGACAGGCTAAGCTACGAGCAGTACTTC. This translates into CASTDRLSYEQYF.

The V gene is TRBV6-5, the J gene TRBJ2-7, with 7 bases fitting TRBD1. CDR3 length: 14 amino acids. J was trimmed by 0 bases and V by 7 bases; bases with no gene match: 6. From germline, CDR1 is MNHEY and CDR2 SVGAGI. This chain's CDR3 is CASTLTGSSYEQYF. In nucleotides, the CDR3 is TGTGCCAGCACCCTGACAGGGTCCTCCTACGAGCAGTACTTC.

The chain links TRBV21-1 to TRBJ2-3; TRBD1, as called in the table, went unchecked against the DNA. TRBV21-1 is flagged as a pseudogene. CDR3 length: 15 residues. The DNA of the CDR3 is TGTGCCAGCAGCAAGGGACAGGTAAGGCCAGATACGCAGTATTTT. It encodes CASSKGQVRPDTQYF.

The chain couples TRBV11-2 to TRBJ2-1, with D tentatively TRBD2 (5 bases). V was trimmed by 1 base and J by 6 bases, leaving 10 bases between them. The germline CDR1 and CDR2 sequences are SGHAT and FQNNGV. The CDR3 is 14 residues long. The CDR3 sequence is CASSLAGWGNEQFF. The DNA of the CDR3 is TGTGCCAGCAGCTTAGCGGGATGGGGCAATGAGCAGTTCTTC.